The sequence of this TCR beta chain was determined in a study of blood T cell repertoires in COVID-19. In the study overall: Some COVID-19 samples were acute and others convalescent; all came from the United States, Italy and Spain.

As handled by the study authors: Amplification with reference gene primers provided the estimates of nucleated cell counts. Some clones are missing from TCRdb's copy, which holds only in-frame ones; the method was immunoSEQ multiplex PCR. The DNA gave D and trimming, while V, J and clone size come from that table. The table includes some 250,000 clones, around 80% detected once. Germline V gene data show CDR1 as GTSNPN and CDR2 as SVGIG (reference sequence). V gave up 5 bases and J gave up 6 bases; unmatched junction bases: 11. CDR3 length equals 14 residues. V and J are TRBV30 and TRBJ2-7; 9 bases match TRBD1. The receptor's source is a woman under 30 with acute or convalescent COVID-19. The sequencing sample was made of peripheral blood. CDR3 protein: CAWDFQQGASEQYF. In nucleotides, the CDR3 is TGTGCCTGGGATTTTCAACAGGGGGCTTCCGAGCAGTACTTC.